Listed here are 8 T cell receptor beta chains from one sample, sequenced in a study of CD8 T cells in Susac syndrome. Random hexamers were used to reverse transcribe 0.5 to 1 ug of RNA. TCRdb redid the calling of the immunoSEQ multiplex PCR reads with MiXCR, one entry per CDR3 protein. The sample shows roughly 130,000 distinct CDR3 sequences, nearly 96% of them seen only once. The sequenced material came from CD4+ T cells from PBMCs. The receptors originated from a human donor with Susac syndrome.

The gene calls are TRBV29-1 and TRBJ1-1; D is undetermined. With 0 bases removed from V and 1 base from J, the gap between germline ends came to 6 bases. Germline V gene data show CDR1 as SQVTM and CDR2 as ANQGSEA. The length of the CDR3 is 13 residues. CDR3 amino acids: CSVEEGSNTEAFF. For the CDR3, the DNA is TGCAGCGTTGAAGAAGGATCGAACACTGAAGCTTTCTTT.

V usage is TRBV29-1 and J usage is TRBJ2-1; D gene unclear. The CDR3 totals 13 residues. Trimming left V 7 bases short and J 0 bases short, with 10 bases between. The germline gives CDR1 SQVTM, CDR2 ANQGSEA. CDR3 loop: CSGLLYSYNEQFF. For the CDR3, the DNA is TGCAGCGGCCTCCTCTACTCCTACAATGAGCAGTTCTTC.

This chain links TRBV29-1 with TRBJ1-1; D is possibly TRBD1 (6 bases). CDR1 is SQVTM and CDR2 is ANQGSEA in the germline V gene. V dropped 4 bases and J dropped 0 bases, with 15 bases sitting between them. The CDR3 runs to 15 residues. The CDR3 bases are TGCAGCGTTGCGAGGGGGGCAAGCATGAACACTGAAGCTTTCTTT. The encoded protein is CSVARGASMNTEAFF.

DNA for the CDR3: TGTGCCAGCAGCCCCCCGGACATGTACACTGAAGCTTTCTTT. Translated, it gives CASSPPDMYTEAFF. The rearrangement uses TRBV11-2 and TRBJ1-1; the D gene is possibly TRBD1 (5 bases). CDR3 size: 14 residues. V was clipped by 5 bases and J by 3 bases, with 13 bases between them. The germline gives CDR1 SGHAT, CDR2 FQNNGV.

The genes are TRBV10-3 and TRBJ1-5, with D possibly TRBD1 on 6 matching bases. The CDR3 contains 15 residues. V was cut by 6 bases and J by 3 bases, with 15 bases left in between. Germline values: CDR1 ENHRY, CDR2 SYGVKD. DNA for the CDR3: TGTGCCATCAGCGCTGACAGGAGCAACAATCAGCCCCAGCATTTT. Protein product: CAISADRSNNQPQHF.

This sequence joins TRBV7-2 and TRBJ2-7; 10 bases agree with TRBD2. The J segment lost 5 bases and the V segment lost 0 bases, leaving 4 bases of the junction unmatched. Germline CDR1 is SGHTA and CDR2 is FQGNSA. This CDR3 region has 15 residues. The CDR3, as DNA: TGTGCCAGCAGCTTAGCGATAGCGGGAGGAGACGAGCAGTACTTC. Encoded protein: CASSLAIAGGDEQYF.

This rearrangement joins TRBV30 to TRBJ1-5; a weak D match, TRBD1 (6 bases). With 0 bases removed from V and 2 bases from J, the gap between germline ends came to 8 bases. The CDR3 is 14 amino acids. Germline CDR1 GTSNPN, CDR2 SVGIG (reference sequence). Written as DNA, the CDR3 is TGTGCCTGGAGTGTACGACAGGGCAATCAGCCCCAGCATTTT. This codes for CAWSVRQGNQPQHF.

The CDR3 loop reads CSATSYNEQFF. In nucleotides, the CDR3 is TGCAGTGCTACGTCCTACAATGAGCAGTTCTTC. This chain connects TRBV20-1 to TRBJ2-1; no clear D gene. Germline values: CDR1 DFQATT, CDR2 SNEGSKA (reference sequence). The V and J ends lost 4 bases and 1 base respectively, with 2 bases between them. CDR3 length: 11 residues.